This TCR beta chain was sequenced during a study of blood T cell repertoires in COVID-19. Study details: Samples taken during acute and convalescent COVID-19 were collected in the United States, Italy and Spain. PBMCs, B-cell-depleted T cells, or T cells were the source of the cDNA or gDNA that made up the material.

Under the authors' procedure: For nucleated cells, counts were estimated from reference gene primer amplification. TCRdb's table, derived via immunoSEQ multiplex PCR, lists solely in-frame clones and lacks some. V, J and clone size derive from that table, while D and trimming were established from the DNA sequence. In the table there are roughly 230,000 clones, 88% of which are singletons. The sequence came from a man between 65 and 85 years old with acute or convalescent COVID-19. Sequenced material: peripheral blood.

DNA for the CDR3: TGCGCCAGCAGAGACAGCCAAGAGACCCAGTACTTC. It codes for CASRDSQETQYF. The chain combines TRBV5-1 with TRBJ2-5, with D possibly being TRBD1 (5 bases). CDR1 and CDR2 (germline): SGHRS, YFSETQ. The CDR3 totals 12 residues. The V and J ends lost 5 bases and 1 base respectively, with 6 bases between them.